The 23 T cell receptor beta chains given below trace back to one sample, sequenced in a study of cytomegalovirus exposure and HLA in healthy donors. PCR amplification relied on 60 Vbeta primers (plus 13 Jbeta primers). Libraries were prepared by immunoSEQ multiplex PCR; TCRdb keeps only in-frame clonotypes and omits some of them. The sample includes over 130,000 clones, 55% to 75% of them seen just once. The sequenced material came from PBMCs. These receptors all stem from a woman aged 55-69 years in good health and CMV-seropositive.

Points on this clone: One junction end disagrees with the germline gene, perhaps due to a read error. CDR3 loop: CASSLGGEGREQYF. The CDR3 coding sequence is TGTGCTAGCAGCTTGGGGGGAGAGGGGCGGGAGCAGTACTTC. This chain joins TRBV7-7 and TRBJ2-7; D might be TRBD2 (6 bases). CDR3 length equals 14 residues. The germline CDR1 and CDR2 sequences are SSHAT and FNYEAQ (reference sequence).

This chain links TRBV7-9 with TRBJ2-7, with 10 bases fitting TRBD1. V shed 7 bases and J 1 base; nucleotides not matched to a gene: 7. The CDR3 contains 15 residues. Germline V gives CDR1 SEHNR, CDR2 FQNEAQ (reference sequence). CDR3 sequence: CASTPMGQGSYEQYF. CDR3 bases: TGTGCCAGCACTCCTATGGGACAGGGGTCCTACGAGCAGTACTTC.

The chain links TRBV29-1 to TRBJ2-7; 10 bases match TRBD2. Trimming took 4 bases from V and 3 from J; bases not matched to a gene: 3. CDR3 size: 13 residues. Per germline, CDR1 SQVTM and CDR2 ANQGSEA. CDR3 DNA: TGCAGCGTTGGACGGACTAGCGGCTACGAGCAGTACTTC. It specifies CSVGRTSGYEQYF.

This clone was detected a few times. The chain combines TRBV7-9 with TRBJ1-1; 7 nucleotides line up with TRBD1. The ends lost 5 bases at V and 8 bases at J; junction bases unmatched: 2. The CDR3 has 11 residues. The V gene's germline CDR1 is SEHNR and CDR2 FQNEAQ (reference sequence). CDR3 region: CASSGTEEAFF. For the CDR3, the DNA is TGTGCCAGCAGCGGGACAGAAGAAGCTTTCTTT.

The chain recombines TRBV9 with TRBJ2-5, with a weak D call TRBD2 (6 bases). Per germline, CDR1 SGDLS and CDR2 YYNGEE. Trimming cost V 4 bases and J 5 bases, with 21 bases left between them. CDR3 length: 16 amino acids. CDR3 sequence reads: CASSLGSGGGGETQYF. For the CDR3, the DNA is TGTGCCAGCAGCCTGGGATCTGGGGGAGGAGGGGAGACCCAGTACTTC.

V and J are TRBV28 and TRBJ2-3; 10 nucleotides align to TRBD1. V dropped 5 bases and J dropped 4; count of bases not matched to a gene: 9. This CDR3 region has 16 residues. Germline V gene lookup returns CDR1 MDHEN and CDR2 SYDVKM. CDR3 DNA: TGTGCCAGCAGTCGACCGGCCGGGACAGGGGCAGATACGCAGTATTTT. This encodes CASSRPAGTGADTQYF.

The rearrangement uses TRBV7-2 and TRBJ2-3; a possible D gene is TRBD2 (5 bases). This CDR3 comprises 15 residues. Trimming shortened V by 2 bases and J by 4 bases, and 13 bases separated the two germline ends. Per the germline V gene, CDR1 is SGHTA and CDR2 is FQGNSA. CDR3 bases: TGTGCCAGCAGCTTAAACGGGATTGTCGCAGATACGCAGTATTTT. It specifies CASSLNGIVADTQYF.

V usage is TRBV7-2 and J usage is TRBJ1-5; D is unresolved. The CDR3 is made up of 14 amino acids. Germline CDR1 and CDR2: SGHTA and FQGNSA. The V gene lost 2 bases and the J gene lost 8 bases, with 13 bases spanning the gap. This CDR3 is CASSLYPAREPQHF. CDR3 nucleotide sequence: TGTGCCAGCAGCTTATATCCCGCAAGAGAGCCCCAGCATTTT.

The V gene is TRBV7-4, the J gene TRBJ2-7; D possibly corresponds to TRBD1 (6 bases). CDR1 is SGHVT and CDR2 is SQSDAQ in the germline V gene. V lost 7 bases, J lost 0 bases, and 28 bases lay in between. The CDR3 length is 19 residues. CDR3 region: CASTLSRDMKREDSYEQYF. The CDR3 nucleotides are TGTGCCAGCACCCTTTCCCGGGACATGAAACGAGAAGACTCCTACGAGCAGTACTTC.

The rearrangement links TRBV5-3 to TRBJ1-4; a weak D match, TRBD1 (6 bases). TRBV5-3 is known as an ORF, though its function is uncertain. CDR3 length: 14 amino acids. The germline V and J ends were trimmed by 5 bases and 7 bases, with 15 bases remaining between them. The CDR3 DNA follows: TGTGCCAGAAGTTTCCGGGACATAGGTGAAAAACTGTTTTTT. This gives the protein CARSFRDIGEKLFF.

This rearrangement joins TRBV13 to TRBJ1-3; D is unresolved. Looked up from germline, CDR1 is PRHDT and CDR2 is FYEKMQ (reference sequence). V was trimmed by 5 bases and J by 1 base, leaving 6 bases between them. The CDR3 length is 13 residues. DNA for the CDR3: TGTGCCAGCAGCCCCCAGTCTGGAAACACCATATATTTT. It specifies CASSPQSGNTIYF. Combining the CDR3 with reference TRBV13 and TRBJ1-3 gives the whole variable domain AAGVIQSPRHLIKEKRETATLKCYPIPRHDTVYWYQQGPGQDPQFLISFYEKMQSDKGSIPDRFSAQQFSDYHSELNMSSLELGDSALYFCASSPQSGNTIYFGEGSWLTVV.

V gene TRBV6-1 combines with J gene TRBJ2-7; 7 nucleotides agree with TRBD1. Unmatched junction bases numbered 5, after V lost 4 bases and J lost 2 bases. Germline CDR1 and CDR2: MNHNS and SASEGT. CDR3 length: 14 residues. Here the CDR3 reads CASSARTGTYEQYF. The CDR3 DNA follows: TGTGCCAGCAGTGCCCGGACAGGAACCTACGAGCAGTACTTC.

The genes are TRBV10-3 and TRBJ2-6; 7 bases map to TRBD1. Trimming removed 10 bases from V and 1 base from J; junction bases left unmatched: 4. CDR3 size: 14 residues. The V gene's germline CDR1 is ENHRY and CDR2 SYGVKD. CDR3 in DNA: TGTGCCACCGAGACAGGGTCTGGGGCCAACGTCCTGACTTTC. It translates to CATETGSGANVLTF.

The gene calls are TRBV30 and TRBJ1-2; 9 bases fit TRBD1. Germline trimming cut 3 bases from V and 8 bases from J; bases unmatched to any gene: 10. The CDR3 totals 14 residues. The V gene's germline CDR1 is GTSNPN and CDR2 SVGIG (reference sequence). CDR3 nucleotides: TGTGCCTGGAGACAGGGGGCGCGGGAAGGGGGCTACACCTTC. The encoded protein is CAWRQGAREGGYTF.

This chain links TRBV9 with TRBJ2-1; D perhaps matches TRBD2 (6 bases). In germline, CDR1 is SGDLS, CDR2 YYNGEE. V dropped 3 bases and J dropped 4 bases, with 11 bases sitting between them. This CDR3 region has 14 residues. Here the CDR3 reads CASSARDSYNEQFF. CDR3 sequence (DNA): TGTGCCAGCAGCGCCCGGGACTCTTACAATGAGCAGTTCTTC.

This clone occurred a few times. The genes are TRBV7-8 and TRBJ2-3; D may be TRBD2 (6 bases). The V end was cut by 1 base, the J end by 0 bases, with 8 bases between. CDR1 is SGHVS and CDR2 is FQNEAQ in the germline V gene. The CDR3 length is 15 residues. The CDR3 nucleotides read TGTGCCAGCAGCTTAGATGCGGGGAGCACAGATACGCAGTATTTT. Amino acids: CASSLDAGSTDTQYF.

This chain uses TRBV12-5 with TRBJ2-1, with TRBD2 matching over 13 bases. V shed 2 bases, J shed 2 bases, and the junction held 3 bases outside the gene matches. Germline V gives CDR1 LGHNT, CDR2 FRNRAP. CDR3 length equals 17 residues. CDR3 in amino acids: CASGLWTSGSPYNEQFF. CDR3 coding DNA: TGTGCTAGTGGTTTGTGGACTAGCGGGAGTCCCTACAATGAGCAGTTCTTC.

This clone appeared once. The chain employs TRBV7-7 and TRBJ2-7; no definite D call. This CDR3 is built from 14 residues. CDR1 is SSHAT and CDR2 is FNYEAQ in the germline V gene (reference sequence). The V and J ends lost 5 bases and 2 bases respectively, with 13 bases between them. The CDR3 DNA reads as TGTGCCAGCAGCCCCCGGGTAAGGCCCTACGAGCAGTACTTC. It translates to CASSPRVRPYEQYF.

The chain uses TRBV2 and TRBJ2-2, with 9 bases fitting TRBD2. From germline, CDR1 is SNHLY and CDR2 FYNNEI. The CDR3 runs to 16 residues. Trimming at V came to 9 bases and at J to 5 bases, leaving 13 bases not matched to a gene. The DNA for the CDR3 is TGTGCCAGTGCGCCCCCGTCTAGCGGGACTACCGGGGAGCTGTTTTTT. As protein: CASAPPSSGTTGELFF.

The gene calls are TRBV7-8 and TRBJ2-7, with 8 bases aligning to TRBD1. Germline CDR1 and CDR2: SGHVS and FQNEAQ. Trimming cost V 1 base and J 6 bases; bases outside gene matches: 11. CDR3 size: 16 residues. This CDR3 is CASSLVGGQGAPEQYF. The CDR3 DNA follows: TGTGCCAGCAGCTTAGTAGGCGGGCAGGGGGCCCCCGAGCAGTACTTC. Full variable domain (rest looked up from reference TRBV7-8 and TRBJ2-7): GAGVSQSPRYKVAKRGQDVALRCDPISGHVSLFWYQQALGQGPEFLTYFQNEAQLDKSGLPSDRFFAERPEGSVSTLKIQRTQQEDSAVYLCASSLVGGQGAPEQYFGPGTRLTVT.

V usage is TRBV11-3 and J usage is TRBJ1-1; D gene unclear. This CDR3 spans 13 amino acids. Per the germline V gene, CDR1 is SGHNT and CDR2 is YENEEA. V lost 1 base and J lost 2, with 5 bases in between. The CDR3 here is CASSLALNTEAFF. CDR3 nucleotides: TGTGCCAGCAGCTTAGCCCTTAACACTGAAGCTTTCTTT.

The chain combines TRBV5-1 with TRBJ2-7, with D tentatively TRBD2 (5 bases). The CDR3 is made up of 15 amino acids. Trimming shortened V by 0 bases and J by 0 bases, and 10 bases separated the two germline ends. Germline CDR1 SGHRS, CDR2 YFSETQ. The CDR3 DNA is TGCGCCAGCAGCTTGGCCGGGGATAGCTCCTACGAGCAGTACTTC. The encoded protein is CASSLAGDSSYEQYF.

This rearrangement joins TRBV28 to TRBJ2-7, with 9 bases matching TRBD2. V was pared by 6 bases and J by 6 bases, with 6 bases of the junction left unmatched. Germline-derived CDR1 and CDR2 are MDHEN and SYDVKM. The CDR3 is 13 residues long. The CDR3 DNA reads TGTGCCAGCAGAATTAGCGGGAGCCCCGAGCAGTACTTC. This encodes CASRISGSPEQYF.